This TCR beta chain was recovered during a study of OX40 agonist ivuxolimab in advanced cancers. The table came from immunoSEQ multiplex PCR; TCRdb's copy has only in-frame clones and leaves some out. The repertoire holds 50,000 or so clones, with 85% to 95% as singletons. The CDR3 spans 16 residues. Germline CDR1 and CDR2: MNHEY and SMNVEV (reference sequence). V was clipped by 7 bases and J by 2 bases, with 15 bases between them. The V gene is TRBV27, the J gene TRBJ2-6, with D possibly TRBD1 on 5 matching bases. Here the sequenced sample was CD4+ or CD8+ T cells sorted from blood, taken in a trial of the OX40 agonist ivuxolimab. This receptor was taken from an adult with an advanced solid tumor such as melanoma, head and neck, liver or kidney cancer. This CDR3 is CASTLLAGTGANVLTF. CDR3 in DNA: TGTGCCAGCACCCTCCTCGCAGGGACTGGGGCCAACGTCCTGACTTTC.